The T cell receptor beta chain described here comes from a study of cytotoxic CD8 clonotypes in ibrutinib-treated CLL. A 1 in 200,000 to 1 in 1 million T cell depth was the sequencing target. Assay: immunoSEQ multiplex PCR; the TCRdb copy retains only in-frame clones and omits some. The profile shows 250,000 to 350,000 clones, approximately 76% of them singletons. Germline CDR1 reads SGHRS; CDR2 reads YFSETQ. The CDR3 is 15 amino acids. J gave up 2 bases and V 2 bases, and 6 bases lay outside the gene matches. This sample comprised PBMCs, obtained at disease progression, from a patient treated with ibrutinib. The chain carries TRBV5-1 and TRBJ2-7, with 8 positions matching TRBD2. The clonotype was recovered from a human donor with chronic lymphocytic leukemia. The CDR3 reads CASSFGAGGPYEQYF. CDR3 DNA sequence: TGCGCCAGCAGCTTCGGGGCGGGAGGTCCCTACGAGCAGTACTTC. The whole variable domain, filled in from reference TRBV5-1 and TRBJ2-7, reads KAGVTQTPRYLIKTRGQQVTLSCSPISGHRSVSWYQQTPGQGLQFLFEYFSETQRNKGNFPGRFSGRQFSNSRSEMNVSTLELGDSALYLCASSFGAGGPYEQYFGPGTRLTVT.